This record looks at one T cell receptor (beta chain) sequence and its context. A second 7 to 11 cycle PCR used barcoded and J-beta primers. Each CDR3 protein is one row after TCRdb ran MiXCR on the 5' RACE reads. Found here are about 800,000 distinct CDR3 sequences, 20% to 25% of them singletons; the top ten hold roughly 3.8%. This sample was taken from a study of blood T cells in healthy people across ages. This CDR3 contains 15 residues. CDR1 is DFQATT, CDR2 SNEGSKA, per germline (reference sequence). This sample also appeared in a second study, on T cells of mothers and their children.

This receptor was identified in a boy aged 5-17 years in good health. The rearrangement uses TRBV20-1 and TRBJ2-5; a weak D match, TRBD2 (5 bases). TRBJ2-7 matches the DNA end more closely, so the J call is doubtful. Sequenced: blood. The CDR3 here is CSALVYGIYAYEQYF. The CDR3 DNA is TGCAGTGCTCTCGTCTACGGGATTTACGCCTACGAGCAGTACTTC.